These 21 T cell receptor beta chains were all obtained from the same sample, sequenced in a study of CD8+ T cells in alopecia areata. As to treatment: oral pan-JAK inhibitor, 5-10 mg twice daily. Reverse transcription of extracted RNA yielded cDNA, which provided the sequencing template. Sequencing was performed with immunoSEQ multiplex PCR; in TCRdb, only in-frame clones are kept and a portion is missing. Of 200,000 to 250,000 clones in the sample, approximately 65% were seen once. The sample consisted of CD4+ T cells sorted from blood, taken at week 44, from a patient treated with tofacitinib. Every receptor here comes from a human donor with alopecia areata.

On this clone: Distinct nucleotide sequences in the sample also encode this CDR3. The chain is built from TRBV29-1 and TRBJ1-1; tentative D call: TRBD1 (5 bases). V was trimmed by 4 bases and J by 0 bases, leaving 9 bases between them. Germline lookup yields CDR1 SQVTM and CDR2 ANQGSEA. The CDR3 runs 13 residues. CDR3 region: CSVGGRMNTEAFF. In nucleotides, the CDR3 is TGCAGCGTTGGGGGACGGATGAACACTGAAGCTTTCTTT. The full variable domain, completed using reference TRBV29-1 and TRBJ1-1, is SAVISQKPSRDICQRGTSLTIQCQVDSQVTMMFWYRQQPGQSLTLIATANQGSEATYESGFVIDKFPISRPNLTFSTLTVSNMSPEDSSIYLCSVGGRMNTEAFFGQGTRLTVV.

The rearrangement links TRBV25-1 to TRBJ1-1; D not certain. CDR1 and CDR2 (germline): MGHDK, SYGVNS. V was clipped by 4 bases and J by 4 bases, with 13 bases between them. This CDR3 comprises 14 residues. The CDR3 DNA reads TGTGCCAGCAGTGTAGGGTTTCAGGTCACTGAAGCTTTCTTT. Translation gives CASSVGFQVTEAFF.

The chain recombines TRBV6-1 with TRBJ1-5; tentative D call: TRBD1 (5 bases). The V end was cut by 6 bases, the J end by 4 bases, with 16 bases between. The CDR3 consists of 15 residues. Germline V gene sequence: CDR1 MNHNS, CDR2 SASEGT. The CDR3 protein is CASREGTVANQPQHF. The CDR3 DNA reads TGTGCCAGCAGAGAGGGGACGGTGGCAAATCAGCCCCAGCATTTT.

The chain joins TRBV4-3 to TRBJ2-1; 10 nucleotides align to TRBD2. The V gene's germline CDR1 is LGHNA and CDR2 YSLEER. The CDR3 totals 22 residues. V was pared by 3 bases and J by 4 bases, with 24 bases of the junction left unmatched. CDR3 sequence: CASSHDYSRSPMLAGDYNEQFF. CDR3 in DNA: TGCGCCAGCAGCCACGATTACTCCCGATCTCCAATGCTAGCGGGGGATTACAATGAGCAGTTCTTC.

This rearrangement joins TRBV2 to TRBJ2-7; 15 bases match TRBD2. CDR1 is SNHLY and CDR2 is FYNNEI in the germline V gene. The CDR3 covers 16 residues. V shed 8 bases and J 4 bases; nucleotides not matched to a gene: 9. DNA for the CDR3: TGTGCCAGCCGCAAACTCGGGACTAGCGGGGGGTACGAGCAGTACTTC. It translates to CASRKLGTSGGYEQYF. Filled out from reference TRBV2 and TRBJ2-7, the complete variable domain reads EPEVTQTPSHQVTQMGQEVILRCVPISNHLYFYWYRQILGQKVEFLVSFYNNEISEKSEIFDDQFSVERPDGSNFTLKIRSTKLEDSAMYFCASRKLGTSGGYEQYFGPGTRLTVT.

The rearrangement links TRBV6-5 to TRBJ2-2; D remains ambiguous. This CDR3 is built from 11 residues. Trimming removed 5 bases at V and 5 bases at J, with 3 bases between. Looked up from germline, CDR1 is MNHEY and CDR2 is SVGAGI. Here the CDR3 DNA reads TGTGCCAGCAGTCGAACCGGGGAGCTGTTTTTT. This sequence encodes CASSRTGELFF.

The chain uses TRBV4-3 and TRBJ1-6, with D possibly matching TRBD1 (5 bases). V shed 0 bases and J shed 6 bases, with 9 bases lying between them. The CDR3 spans 15 residues. Germline CDR1 LGHNA, CDR2 YSLEER. CDR3 loop: CASSQEIRANSPLHF. As DNA, the CDR3 is TGCGCCAGCAGCCAAGAGATCAGGGCTAATTCACCCCTCCACTTT.

J is TRBJ2-7 and V is TRBV29-1; 7 bases align to TRBD1. The ends lost 4 bases at V and 1 base at J; junction bases unmatched: 10. This CDR3 is 15 amino acids long. CDR1 is SQVTM and CDR2 is ANQGSEA in the germline V gene. The CDR3 coding sequence is TGCAGCGTTGGCCCCTCCGCAGGGGGTTCCTACGAGCAGTACTTC. Translation: CSVGPSAGGSYEQYF.

The rearrangement joins TRBV4-2 to TRBJ1-2, with 12 nucleotides matching TRBD1. Unmatched junction bases numbered 2, after V lost 2 bases and J lost 4 bases. CDR1 and CDR2 from the germline V gene are LGHNA and YNFKEQ. The CDR3 sequence is 15 residues long. The CDR3 DNA is TGTGCCAGCAGCCAAAGGGGACAGGGGGCCTATGGCTACACCTTC. It yields the protein CASSQRGQGAYGYTF.

This sequence joins TRBV7-3 and TRBJ2-2, with D hard to call. This CDR3 comprises 14 residues. Trimming stripped 2 bases from V and 0 bases from J, with 4 bases between. Germline-derived CDR1 and CDR2 are SGHTA and FQGTGA. CDR3 sequence: CASSLYSNTGELFF. For the CDR3, the DNA is TGTGCCAGCAGCTTATACTCGAACACCGGGGAGCTGTTTTTT.

This clone has only a few counts. The chain is built from TRBV5-1 and TRBJ2-3; 11 bases are shared with TRBD2. The V gene's germline CDR1 is SGHRS and CDR2 YFSETQ. This CDR3 has 15 residues. J lost 6 bases, V lost 4 bases, and 7 bases had no gene match. For the CDR3, the DNA is TGCGCCAGCAGCCGTGACCTAGCGGGGGGCGATACGCAGTATTTT. Translated: CASSRDLAGGDTQYF. The whole variable domain, filled in from reference TRBV5-1 and TRBJ2-3, reads KAGVTQTPRYLIKTRGQQVTLSCSPISGHRSVSWYQQTPGQGLQFLFEYFSETQRNKGNFPGRFSGRQFSNSRSEMNVSTLELGDSALYLCASSRDLAGGDTQYFGPGTRLTVL.

The rearrangement uses TRBV29-1 and TRBJ2-7; 7 nucleotides agree with TRBD2. Germline lookup yields CDR1 SQVTM and CDR2 ANQGSEA. This CDR3 has 12 amino acids. Losses at the gene ends were 5 bases for V and 7 bases for J; bases not matched to a gene: 8. The CDR3 DNA follows: TGCAGCGTTACGGGGGGTGGTGCGGAGCAGTACTTC. It specifies CSVTGGGAEQYF.

V is TRBV6-5 and J is TRBJ2-5; TRBD1 agrees at 9 bases. The junction had 8 bases not matched to a gene; V was cut back by 5 bases and J by 4 bases. The V gene's germline CDR1 is MNHEY and CDR2 SVGAGI. The CDR3 runs 15 residues. CDR3 nucleotide sequence: TGTGCCAGCAGTCGCCTGACAGGGGGGGGAGAGACCCAGTACTTC. Its translation is CASSRLTGGGETQYF.

The gene calls are TRBV25-1 and TRBJ1-1; D is perhaps TRBD1 (5 bases). V lost 7 bases, J lost 9 bases, and 18 bases lay in between. This CDR3 has 13 amino acids. Per germline, CDR1 MGHDK and CDR2 SYGVNS. Here the CDR3 reads CASIRTGTVKAFF. The CDR3 DNA reads as TGTGCCAGCATCCGCACGGGGACGGTTAAAGCTTTCTTT.

The chain is built from TRBV30 and TRBJ2-7; TRBD1 matches 9 bases. With V trimmed by 5 bases and J by 4 bases, 12 bases remained unmatched. Germline values: CDR1 GTSNPN, CDR2 SVGIG (reference sequence). The CDR3 has 15 residues. CDR3 residues: CAWEPRDRALYEQYF. The CDR3 DNA reads as TGTGCCTGGGAGCCTCGGGACAGGGCCCTATACGAGCAGTACTTC.

The chain combines TRBV9 with TRBJ2-4; either TRBD1 or TRBD2 may supply D (6 bases each). Deletions cut 4 bases from V and 11 bases from J, with 19 bases between. The CDR3 has 14 amino acids. The V gene's germline CDR1 is SGDLS and CDR2 YYNGEE. The CDR3 here is CASSPGGGPVVQYF. For the CDR3, the DNA is TGTGCCAGCAGCCCTGGAGGGGGACCTGTCGTTCAGTACTTC.

The genes are TRBV29-1 and TRBJ1-2, with D unclear. Trimming removed 7 bases from V and 5 bases from J, with 17 bases in between. The CDR3 runs 13 residues. CDR1 is SQVTM and CDR2 is ANQGSEA in the germline V gene. In DNA form, the CDR3 reads TGCAGCGGACTTCTCAGCGTAGGATATGGCTACACCTTC. Protein: CSGLLSVGYGYTF.

CDR3 in amino acids: CASSLGTRGETQYF. CDR3 coding DNA: TGCGCCAGCAGCTTGGGGACTAGGGGAGAGACCCAGTACTTC. The chain uses TRBV5-1 and TRBJ2-5; 7 nucleotides line up with TRBD2. With V trimmed by 0 bases and J by 4 bases, 3 bases remained unmatched. The germline V gene has CDR1 SGHRS and CDR2 YFSETQ. The CDR3 loop spans 14 amino acids.

The CDR3 coding sequence is TGTGCCAGCAGCGTAGAGCAAGGGAGCGGCGAGCAGTACTTC. Protein product: CASSVEQGSGEQYF. The rearrangement uses TRBV9 and TRBJ2-7; the D gene is possibly TRBD2 (5 bases). The CDR3 loop spans 14 amino acids. V was pared by 0 bases and J by 6 bases, with 13 bases between. Looked up from germline, CDR1 is SGDLS and CDR2 is YYNGEE.

The chain employs TRBV2 and TRBJ1-5; no reliable D call. The CDR3 extends over 14 amino acids. Trimming removed 6 bases at V and 4 bases at J, with 13 bases between. Germline CDR1 is SNHLY and CDR2 is FYNNEI. CDR3 DNA sequence: TGTGCCAGCAGCCGTTGGGCCGATAATCAGCCCCAGCATTTT. It is translated as CASSRWADNQPQHF.

This sequence joins TRBV9 and TRBJ2-4; D remains unclear. This CDR3 is 18 amino acids long. Germline loops: CDR1 SGDLS, CDR2 YYNGEE. Trimming removed 0 bases at V and 7 bases at J, with 23 bases between. The CDR3 here is CASSVGAKGSERRNIQYF. DNA of the CDR3: TGTGCCAGCAGCGTAGGCGCTAAAGGGTCGGAGAGACGGAACATTCAGTACTTC.